The sequence of this T cell receptor (beta chain) was determined in a study of CD8+ T cells in alopecia areata. Study at large: Treated patients took oral tofacitinib at 5 to 10 mg twice daily. Dosing with tofacitinib proceeded for 6 to 18 months, followed by 6 months off drug. Percentage of affected scalp area was the basis on which treated patients' severity was scored. Notes on the study in general: Many expanded lesional clones persisted in scalp and blood during tofacitinib treatment.

cDNA prepared by RNA extraction and subsequent reverse transcription served as the template for sequencing. Only in-frame clones appear in the TCRdb table, and some are missing; sequencing was by immunoSEQ multiplex PCR. The sample records fewer than 200,000 clones, about 60% being singletons. The V gene lost 6 bases and the J gene lost 0 bases, with 19 bases spanning the gap. The CDR3 loop spans 17 amino acids. Per the germline V gene, CDR1 is MNHEY and CDR2 is SMNVEV (reference sequence). In regard to this clone: Its antigen is not known.

Treatment in this sample: oral pan-JAK inhibitor, 5-10 mg twice daily. This receptor was identified in a human donor with alopecia areata. The specimen was CD8+ T cells sorted from blood, collected at week 24, from a patient treated with tofacitinib. The V and J genes are TRBV27 and TRBJ2-3; D ambiguous. CDR3 nucleotides: TGTGCCAGCAGGCGAGCCGGTATAGGGTGGAGCACAGATACGCAGTATTTT. This encodes CASRRAGIGWSTDTQYF.